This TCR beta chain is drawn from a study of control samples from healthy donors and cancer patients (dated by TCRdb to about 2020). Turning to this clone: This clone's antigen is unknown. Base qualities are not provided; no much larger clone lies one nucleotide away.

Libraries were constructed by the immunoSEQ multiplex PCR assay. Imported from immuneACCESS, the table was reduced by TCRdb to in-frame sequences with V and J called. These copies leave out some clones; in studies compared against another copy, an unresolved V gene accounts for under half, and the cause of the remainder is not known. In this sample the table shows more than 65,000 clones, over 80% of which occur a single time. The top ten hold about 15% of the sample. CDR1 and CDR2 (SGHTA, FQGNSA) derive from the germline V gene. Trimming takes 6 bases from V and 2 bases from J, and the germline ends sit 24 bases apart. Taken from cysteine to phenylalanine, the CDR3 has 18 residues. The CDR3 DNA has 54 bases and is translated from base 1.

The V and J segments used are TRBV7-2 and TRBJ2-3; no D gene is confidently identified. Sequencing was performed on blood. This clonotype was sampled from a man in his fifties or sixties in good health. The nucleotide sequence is TGTGCCAGCAGTTCATGGATACCGGGCCTCCCACCCACAGATACGCAGTATTTT. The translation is CASSSWIPGLPPTDTQYF.